This T cell receptor (beta chain) was sequenced for a study of T cells after yellow fever vaccination. Ten or more counts support this clonotype. What it binds is not known. TCRdb re-called the 5' RACE reads through MiXCR, storing one row per CDR3 protein. The sample shows 140,000 to 150,000 distinct CDR3 sequences, less than 8.5% of them seen only once. General study findings and limits: A limited proportion of clonotypes was detected within both the CD4 and CD8 compartments.

The specimen comprised CD4+ T cells sorted from PBMCs, sampled 10 days after the yellow fever booster vaccination. This clonotype originated in a man in his thirties or forties who received the YFV17D yellow fever vaccine.

In DNA form, the CDR3 reads TGTGCCAGCAGTTATTCCGGGACTAGCGGTTCCTACGAGCAGTACTTC. It is translated as CASSYSGTSGSYEQYF. The V and J genes are TRBV6-2 or TRBV6-3 and TRBJ2-7, with 11 bases lining up with TRBD2. The CDR3 totals 16 residues. Germline trimming cut 3 bases from V and 1 base from J; bases unmatched to any gene: 5. CDR1 MNHEY and CDR2 SVGEGT come from the germline V gene.